This record looks at one TCR beta chain sequence and its context. These data belong to a study of blood T cell repertoires in COVID-19. Overall study context: Italy, Spain and the United States were the sources of the convalescent and acute COVID-19 samples. In each case, the material was cDNA or gDNA derived from T cells, B-cell-depleted T cells, or PBMCs.

Sequencing used immunoSEQ multiplex PCR; TCRdb keeps in-frame clones, though not all of them. The sample yields some 180,000 clones, about four fifths seen once. The clonotype originates from a woman aged 80 or over with COVID-19, enrolled during active disease. The sequenced sample consisted of peripheral blood.

The CDR3 region has the DNA TGTGCCAGCAGCTTTCCGACTAGTTACACCGGGGAGCTGTTTTTT. It codes for CASSFPTSYTGELFF. This rearrangement joins TRBV7-9 to TRBJ2-2; possible D gene TRBD2, 6 bases. CDR1 SEHNR and CDR2 FQNEAQ come from the germline V gene (reference sequence). The V gene lost 3 bases and the J gene lost 3 bases, with 11 bases spanning the gap. CDR3 size: 15 residues.